This T cell receptor beta chain comes out of a study of metastatic and nonmetastatic thyroid tumors. Study context: Comparative analysis of repertoires was undertaken across blood and tumor or nodule tissue obtained from malignant and benign thyroid patients.

TCRdb re-called clones from the PCR reads using MiXCR. This sample has 24,000 or so clones, with about 13% found just once. Trimming at V came to 2 bases and at J to 4 bases, leaving 5 bases not matched to a gene. This CDR3 is 17 amino acids long. The germline V gene encodes CDR1 KGHSH and CDR2 LQKENI. There were no patients who had received any treatment before thyroid surgery. Sequencing was done on a sample of blood. This receptor was obtained from a female donor with papillary thyroid cancer or a benign thyroid nodule (not recorded which). Some clones in this sample may be carry-over from other donors' samples. The rearrangement links TRBV18 to TRBJ2-5, with 15 bases aligning to TRBD2. CDR3 DNA: TGTGCCAGCTCACCAGGCGGGACTAGCGGGAGGTCAGAGACCCAGTACTTC. This codes for CASSPGGTSGRSETQYF. The full variable domain, its missing parts supplied by reference TRBV18 and TRBJ2-5, is NAGVMQNPRHLVRRRGQEARLRCSPMKGHSHVYWYRQLPEEGLKFMVYLQKENIIDESGMPKERFSAEFPKEGPSILRIQQVVRGDSAAYFCASSPGGTSGRSETQYFGPGTRLLVL.